This T cell receptor beta chain comes out of a study of cytomegalovirus exposure and HLA in healthy donors. V dropped 5 bases and J dropped 5; count of bases not matched to a gene: 8. CDR1 is MNHEY, CDR2 SMNVEV, per germline (reference sequence). This CDR3 is built from 14 residues. Study-wide findings and caveats: When analyzed later, a missense DCLRE1C variant was found to be linked to TCR beta V- and J-gene trimming. Presence/absence results assume similar sequencing depth per donor, which may not hold. Three CMV-associated chains were confirmed in vitro to be specific for CMV antigens.

In the case of this clone: Antigen: not known.

PCR was performed using 60 Vbeta and 13 Jbeta primers. Profiled with immunoSEQ multiplex PCR; TCRdb holds only in-frame clones, not every one. The sample lists 100,000 to 150,000 clones; roughly 88% were seen once. The TCR comes from a boy between 10 and 17 years old in good health and CMV-seronegative. The source material was PBMCs. This chain joins TRBV27 and TRBJ2-7; TRBD2 aligns across 8 bases. The DNA of the CDR3 is TGTGCCAGCAGTGCCGGGACTAGTGGGAACGAGCAGTACTTC. Its translation: CASSAGTSGNEQYF.